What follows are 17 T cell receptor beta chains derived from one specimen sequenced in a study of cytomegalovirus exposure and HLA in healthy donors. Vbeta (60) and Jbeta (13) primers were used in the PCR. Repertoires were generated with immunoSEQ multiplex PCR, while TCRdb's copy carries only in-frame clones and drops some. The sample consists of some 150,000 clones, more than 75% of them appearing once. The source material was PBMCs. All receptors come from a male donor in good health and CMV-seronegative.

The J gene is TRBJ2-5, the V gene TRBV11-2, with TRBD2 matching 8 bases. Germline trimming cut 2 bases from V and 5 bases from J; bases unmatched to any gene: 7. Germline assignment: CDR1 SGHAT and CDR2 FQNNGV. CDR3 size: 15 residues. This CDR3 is CASSLIAGPPETQYF. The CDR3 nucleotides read TGTGCCAGCAGCTTAATAGCGGGGCCCCCGGAGACCCAGTACTTC.

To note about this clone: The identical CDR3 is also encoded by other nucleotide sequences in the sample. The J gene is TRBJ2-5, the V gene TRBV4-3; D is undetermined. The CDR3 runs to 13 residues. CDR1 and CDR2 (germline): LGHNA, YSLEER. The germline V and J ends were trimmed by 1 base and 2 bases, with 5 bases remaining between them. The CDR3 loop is CASSQGAQETQYF. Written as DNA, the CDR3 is TGCGCCAGCAGCCAAGGAGCTCAAGAGACCCAGTACTTC.

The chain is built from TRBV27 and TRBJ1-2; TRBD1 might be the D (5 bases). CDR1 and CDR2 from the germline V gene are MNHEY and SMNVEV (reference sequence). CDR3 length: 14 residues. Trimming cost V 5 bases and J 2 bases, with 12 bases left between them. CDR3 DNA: TGTGCCAGCAGTCCCCGGGGACTGAACTATGGCTACACCTTC. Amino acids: CASSPRGLNYGYTF.

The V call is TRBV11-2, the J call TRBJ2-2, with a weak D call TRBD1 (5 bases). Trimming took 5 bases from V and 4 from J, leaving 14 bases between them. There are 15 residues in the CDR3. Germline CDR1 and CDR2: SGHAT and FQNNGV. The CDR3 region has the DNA TGTGCCAGCAGCCCTCTACCGACAGCCACCGGGGAGCTGTTTTTT. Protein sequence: CASSPLPTATGELFF.

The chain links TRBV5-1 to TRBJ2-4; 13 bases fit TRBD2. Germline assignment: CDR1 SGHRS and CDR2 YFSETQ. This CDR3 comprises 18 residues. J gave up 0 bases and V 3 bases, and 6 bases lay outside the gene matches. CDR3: CASSSGLAGQLAKNIQYF. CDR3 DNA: TGCGCCAGCAGCTCGGGACTAGCGGGGCAACTAGCCAAAAACATTCAGTACTTC.

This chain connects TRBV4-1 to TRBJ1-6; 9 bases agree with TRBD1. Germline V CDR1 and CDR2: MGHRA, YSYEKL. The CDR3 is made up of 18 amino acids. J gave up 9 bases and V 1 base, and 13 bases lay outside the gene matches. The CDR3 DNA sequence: TGCGCCAGCAGCCAAGCTTCCGGGACAGGGTCTATGGGTTCACCCCTCCACTTT. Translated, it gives CASSQASGTGSMGSPLHF.

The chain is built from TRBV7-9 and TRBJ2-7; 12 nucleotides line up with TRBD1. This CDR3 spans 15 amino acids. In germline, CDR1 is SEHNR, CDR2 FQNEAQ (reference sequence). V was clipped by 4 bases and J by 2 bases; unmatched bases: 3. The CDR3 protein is CASSWGTGGPYEQYF. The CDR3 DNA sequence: TGTGCCAGCAGCTGGGGGACAGGGGGCCCCTACGAGCAGTACTTC.

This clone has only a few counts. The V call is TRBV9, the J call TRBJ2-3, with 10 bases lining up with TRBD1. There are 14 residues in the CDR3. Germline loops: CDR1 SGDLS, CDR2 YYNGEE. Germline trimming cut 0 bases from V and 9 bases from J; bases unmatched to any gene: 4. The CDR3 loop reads CASSVVGTGETQYF. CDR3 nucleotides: TGTGCCAGCAGCGTAGTTGGGACAGGGGAAACGCAGTATTTT.

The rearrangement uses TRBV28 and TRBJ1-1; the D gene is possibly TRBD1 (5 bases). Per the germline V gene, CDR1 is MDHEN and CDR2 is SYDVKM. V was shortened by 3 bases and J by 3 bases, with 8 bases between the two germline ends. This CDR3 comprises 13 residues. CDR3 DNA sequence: TGTGCCAGCAGTTTTGGGGGGGACACTGAAGCTTTCTTT. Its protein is CASSFGGDTEAFF.

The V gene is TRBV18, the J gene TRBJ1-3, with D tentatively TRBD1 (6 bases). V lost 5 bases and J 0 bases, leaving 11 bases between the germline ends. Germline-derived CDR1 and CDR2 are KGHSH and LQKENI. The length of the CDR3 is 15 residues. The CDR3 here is CASSTQGGSGNTIYF. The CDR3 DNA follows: TGTGCCAGCTCAACACAGGGAGGCTCTGGAAACACCATATATTTT. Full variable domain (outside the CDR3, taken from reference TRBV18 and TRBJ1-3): NAGVMQNPRHLVRRRGQEARLRCSPMKGHSHVYWYRQLPEEGLKFMVYLQKENIIDESGMPKERFSAEFPKEGPSILRIQQVVRGDSAAYFCASSTQGGSGNTIYFGEGSWLTVV.

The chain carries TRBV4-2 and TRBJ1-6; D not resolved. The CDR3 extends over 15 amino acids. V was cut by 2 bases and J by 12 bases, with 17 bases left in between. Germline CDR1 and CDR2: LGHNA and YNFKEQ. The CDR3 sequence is CASSQFLPNPGPLHF. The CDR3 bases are TGTGCCAGCAGCCAATTCCTGCCCAACCCCGGACCCCTCCACTTT.

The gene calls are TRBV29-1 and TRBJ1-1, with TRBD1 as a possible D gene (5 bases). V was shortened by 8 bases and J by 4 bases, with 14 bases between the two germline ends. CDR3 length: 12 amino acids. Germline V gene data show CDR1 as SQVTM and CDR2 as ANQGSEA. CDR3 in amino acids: CSISGGGTEAFF. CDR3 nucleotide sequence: TGCAGCATCAGCGGGGGGGGCACTGAAGCTTTCTTT.

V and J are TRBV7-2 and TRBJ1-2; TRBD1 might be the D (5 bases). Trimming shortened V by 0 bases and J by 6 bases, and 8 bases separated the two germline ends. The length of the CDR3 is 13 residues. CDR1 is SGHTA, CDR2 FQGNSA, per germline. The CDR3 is CASSLATGHGYTF. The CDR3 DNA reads TGTGCCAGCAGCTTAGCTACAGGTCATGGCTACACCTTC.

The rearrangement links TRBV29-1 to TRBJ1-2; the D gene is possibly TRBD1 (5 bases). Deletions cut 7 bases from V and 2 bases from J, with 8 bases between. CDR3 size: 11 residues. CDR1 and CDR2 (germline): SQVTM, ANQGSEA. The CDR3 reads CSATENYGYTF. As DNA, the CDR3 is TGCAGCGCGACAGAGAACTATGGCTACACCTTC.

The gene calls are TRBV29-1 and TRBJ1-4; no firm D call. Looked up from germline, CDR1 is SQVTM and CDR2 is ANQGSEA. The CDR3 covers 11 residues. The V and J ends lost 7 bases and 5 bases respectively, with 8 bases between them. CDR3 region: CSARGNEKLFF. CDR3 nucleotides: TGCAGCGCCCGGGGAAATGAAAAACTGTTTTTT.

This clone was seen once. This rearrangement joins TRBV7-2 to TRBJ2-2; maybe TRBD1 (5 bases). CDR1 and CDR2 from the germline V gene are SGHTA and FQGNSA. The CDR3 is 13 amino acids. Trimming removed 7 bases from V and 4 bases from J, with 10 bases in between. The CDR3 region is CASTLQGTGELFF. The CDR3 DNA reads TGTGCCAGCACCCTTCAGGGCACCGGGGAGCTGTTTTTT.

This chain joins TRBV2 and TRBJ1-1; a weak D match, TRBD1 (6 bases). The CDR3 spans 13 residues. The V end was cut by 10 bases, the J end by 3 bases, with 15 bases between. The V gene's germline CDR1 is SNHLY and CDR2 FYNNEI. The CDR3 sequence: CANREDPYTEAFF. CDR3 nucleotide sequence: TGTGCCAACAGGGAGGATCCCTACACTGAAGCTTTCTTT.